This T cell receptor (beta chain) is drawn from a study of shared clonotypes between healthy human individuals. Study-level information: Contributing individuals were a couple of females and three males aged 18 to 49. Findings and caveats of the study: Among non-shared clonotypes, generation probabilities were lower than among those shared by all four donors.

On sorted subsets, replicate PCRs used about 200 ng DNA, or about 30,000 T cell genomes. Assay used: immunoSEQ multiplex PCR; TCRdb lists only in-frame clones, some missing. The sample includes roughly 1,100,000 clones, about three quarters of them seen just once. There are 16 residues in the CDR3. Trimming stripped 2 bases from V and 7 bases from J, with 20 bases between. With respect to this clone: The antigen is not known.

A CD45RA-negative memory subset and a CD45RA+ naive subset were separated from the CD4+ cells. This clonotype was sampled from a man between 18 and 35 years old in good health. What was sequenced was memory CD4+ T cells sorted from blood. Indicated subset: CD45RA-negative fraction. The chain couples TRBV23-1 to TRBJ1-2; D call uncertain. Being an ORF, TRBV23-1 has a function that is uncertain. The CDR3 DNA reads TGCGCCAGCAGTCAAAATGATCGGGAGGGCAGATGTGGCTACACCTTC. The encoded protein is CASSQNDREGRCGYTF.